This passage covers 32 T cell receptor beta chains from one sample sequenced in a study of blood T cell repertoires in COVID-19. Assay: immunoSEQ multiplex PCR; the TCRdb copy retains only in-frame clones and omits some. The sample yields 80,000 or so clones, around 81% seen once. Material for sequencing was peripheral blood. All receptors derive from a human donor in a cohort sampled during active COVID-19.

This chain links TRBV5-4 with TRBJ2-3, with a possible D match to TRBD1 (5 bases). Germline CDR1 reads SGHNT; CDR2 reads YYREEE (reference sequence). V gave up 2 bases and J gave up 5 bases, with 9 bases separating them. The CDR3 spans 13 residues. The CDR3: CASSFPGIDTQYF. As DNA, the CDR3 is TGTGCCAGCAGCTTCCCAGGGATAGATACGCAGTATTTT. Looking up the rest from reference TRBV5-4 and TRBJ2-3 gives the full variable domain: ETGVTQSPTHLIKTRGQQVTLRCSSQSGHNTVSWYQQALGQGPQFIFQYYREEENGRGNFPPRFSGLQFPNYSSELNVNALELDDSALYLCASSFPGIDTQYFGPGTRLTVL.

The chain employs TRBV28 and TRBJ1-3; 7 nucleotides align to TRBD1. The CDR3 has 16 residues. The ends lost 5 bases at V and 0 bases at J; junction bases unmatched: 7. Germline V gene sequence: CDR1 MDHEN, CDR2 SYDVKM. The CDR3 is CASSPGGTVSGNTIYF. As DNA, the CDR3 is TGTGCCAGCAGTCCAGGGGGGACAGTCTCTGGAAACACCATATATTTT.

The chain uses TRBV18 and TRBJ2-2; tentative D call: TRBD1 (5 bases). Trimming removed 6 bases at V and 2 bases at J, with 7 bases between. The CDR3 sequence is 13 residues long. Germline assignment: CDR1 KGHSH and CDR2 LQKENI. The CDR3 protein is CASSQGNTGELFF. In DNA, the CDR3 is TGTGCCAGCTCGCAGGGAAACACCGGGGAGCTGTTTTTT.

This clone was counted once. The chain links TRBV19 to TRBJ1-5; D ambiguous. Germline CDR1 and CDR2: LNHDA and SQIVND (reference sequence). V lost 3 bases and J lost 5, with 14 bases in between. The CDR3 has 15 residues. CDR3 region: CASSINRGQDQPQHF. Written as DNA, the CDR3 is TGTGCCAGTAGTATTAACAGAGGGCAGGATCAGCCCCAGCATTTT.

This clone was seen a single time. This chain uses TRBV11-3 with TRBJ1-1, with a tentative D call TRBD1 (6 bases). Per germline, CDR1 SGHNT and CDR2 YENEEA. Trimming pared 4 bases from V and 6 bases from J, leaving 15 bases between. This CDR3 has 14 amino acids. DNA for the CDR3: TGTGCCAGCAGCTCTTCGGGGGGCTTGGCTGAAGCTTTCTTT. Translation: CASSSSGGLAEAFF.

The V and J genes are TRBV3-1 (or the pseudogene TRBV3-2) and TRBJ2-5, with 11 bases aligning to TRBD2. Germline V gene lookup returns CDR1 LGHDT and CDR2 YNNKEL (reference sequence). The CDR3 spans 15 residues. The V segment lost 4 bases and the J segment 3 bases; nucleotides outside the gene matches: 4. CDR3 residues: CASSRDSGGEETQYF. CDR3 DNA: TGTGCCAGCAGCCGAGATAGCGGGGGGGAAGAGACCCAGTACTTC.

This clone was found once. The chain has TRBV20-1 and TRBJ2-3; 7 nucleotides align to TRBD1. The V gene's germline CDR1 is DFQATT and CDR2 SNEGSKA (reference sequence). This CDR3 contains 14 residues. Unmatched junction bases numbered 4, after V lost 3 bases and J lost 1 base. Here the CDR3 DNA reads TGCAGTGCTAGTTACAGGGGAGGCACAGATACGCAGTATTTT. Translated, it gives CSASYRGGTDTQYF.

The V and J genes are TRBV12-5 and TRBJ2-3; no clear D. V lost 6 bases, J lost 1 base, and 8 bases lay in between. Germline V gene data show CDR1 as LGHNT and CDR2 as FRNRAP. The CDR3 runs 13 residues. The CDR3 nucleotides are TGTGCTAGTGGGGTCTCGGGCACAGATACGCAGTATTTT. This sequence encodes CASGVSGTDTQYF.

The CDR3 nucleotides read TGTGCCAGTACCCAAGGACTAGCGGGAGGGAACACCGGGGAGCTGTTTTTT. Translated: CASTQGLAGGNTGELFF. The J gene is TRBJ2-2, the V gene TRBV19; 14 nucleotides agree with TRBD2. Germline V lookup: CDR1 LNHDA, CDR2 SQIVND (reference sequence). This CDR3 has 17 residues. Unmatched junction bases numbered 5, after V lost 7 bases and J lost 1 base.

The CDR3 DNA follows: TGTGCAAGTCGCGCCGCGGTGGGCCAAGAGACCCAGTACTTC. It yields the protein CASRAAVGQETQYF. The chain combines TRBV12-2 with TRBJ2-5; the table's D call of TRBD2 was not tested on the DNA. TRBV12-2 is a pseudogene. The CDR3 covers 14 residues.

V and J are TRBV6-5 and TRBJ2-7; TRBD1 aligns across 10 bases. V gave up 8 bases and J gave up 4 bases; unmatched junction bases: 8. The CDR3 spans 14 residues. Germline V gene lookup returns CDR1 MNHEY and CDR2 SVGAGI. In DNA form, the CDR3 reads TGTGCCAGCCAACCGACAGGGGGCATTTACGAGCAGTACTTC. This gives the protein CASQPTGGIYEQYF.

The chain employs TRBV27 and TRBJ2-1, with D maybe TRBD1 (6 bases). V dropped 5 bases and J dropped 15 bases, with 14 bases sitting between them. This CDR3 has 11 amino acids. Germline V gene lookup returns CDR1 MNHEY and CDR2 SMNVEV (reference sequence). CDR3: CASSIRDMAFF. For the CDR3, the DNA is TGTGCCAGCAGTATCCGGGACATGGCGTTCTTC.

This sequence joins TRBV7-2 and TRBJ2-7; no clear D. Trimming took off 5 bases at V and 7 bases at J, with 18 bases between the two ends. CDR1 and CDR2 from the germline V gene are SGHTA and FQGNSA. The CDR3 is 14 residues long. The CDR3 loop is CASSASAAFGEQYF. The CDR3 DNA sequence: TGTGCCAGCAGCGCCTCGGCTGCGTTCGGGGAGCAGTACTTC.

The chain employs TRBV18 and TRBJ2-7; possibly TRBD1 for D (6 bases). Germline CDR1 is KGHSH and CDR2 is LQKENI. CDR3 length: 13 amino acids. The germline V and J ends were trimmed by 5 bases and 1 base, with 9 bases remaining between them. CDR3 sequence reads: CASSAGQSYEQYF. In DNA, the CDR3 is TGTGCCAGCTCAGCAGGACAGTCCTACGAGCAGTACTTC. Filled out from reference TRBV18 and TRBJ2-7, the complete variable domain reads NAGVMQNPRHLVRRRGQEARLRCSPMKGHSHVYWYRQLPEEGLKFMVYLQKENIIDESGMPKERFSAEFPKEGPSILRIQQVVRGDSAAYFCASSAGQSYEQYFGPGTRLTVT.

This chain uses TRBV6-5 with TRBJ1-2; no clear D. This CDR3 has 12 amino acids. V gave up 2 bases and J gave up 8 bases, with 9 bases separating them. CDR1 is MNHEY and CDR2 is SVGAGI in the germline V gene. The chain's CDR3 is CASSYGGIGYTF. DNA of the CDR3: TGTGCCAGCAGTTACGGAGGGATCGGCTACACCTTC.

J is TRBJ2-1 and V is TRBV6-2 or TRBV6-3; 9 bases are a match to TRBD2. The CDR3 extends over 19 amino acids. Trimming at V came to 2 bases and at J to 4 bases, leaving 15 bases not matched to a gene. Germline-derived CDR1 and CDR2 are MNHEY and SVGEGT. The CDR3 DNA reads TGTGCCAGCAGTTACCCCCAGGGGCTTACTAGCGGGCCGTACAATGAGCAGTTCTTC. Its translation is CASSYPQGLTSGPYNEQFF.

The chain recombines TRBV28 with TRBJ2-7; possible D gene TRBD2, 6 bases. Germline V lookup: CDR1 MDHEN, CDR2 SYDVKM. V lost 4 bases, J lost 4 bases, and 23 bases lay in between. The CDR3 spans 17 residues. The CDR3: CASSSPARDSVGYEQYF. The CDR3 DNA follows: TGTGCCAGCAGTTCCCCCGCTCGGGACTCAGTCGGGTACGAGCAGTACTTC. The full variable domain, its missing parts supplied by reference TRBV28 and TRBJ2-7, is DVKVTQSSRYLVKRTGEKVFLECVQDMDHENMFWYRQDPGLGLRLIYFSYDVKMKEKGDIPEGYSVSREKKERFSLILESASTNQTSMYLCASSSPARDSVGYEQYFGPGTRLTVT.

V and J are TRBV2 and TRBJ2-1; D is unclear. The CDR3 loop spans 15 amino acids. V shed 2 bases and J shed 4 bases, with 12 bases lying between them. Looked up from germline, CDR1 is SNHLY and CDR2 is FYNNEI. In nucleotides, the CDR3 is TGTGCCAGCAGTGAAAGACGGAGAGATTACAATGAGCAGTTCTTC. Its translation is CASSERRRDYNEQFF.

The chain recombines TRBV7-9 with TRBJ2-1, with no clear D. The CDR3 consists of 14 residues. Trimming removed 5 bases at V and 3 bases at J, with 11 bases between. The germline V gene encodes CDR1 SEHNR and CDR2 FQNEAQ (reference sequence). This chain's CDR3 is CASSPARDYNEQFF. The DNA of the CDR3 is TGTGCCAGCAGCCCCGCGAGAGACTACAATGAGCAGTTCTTC.

This clone appeared once. The chain is built from TRBV15 and TRBJ2-5; tentatively, D is TRBD1 (6 bases). V was trimmed by 1 base and J by 6 bases, leaving 21 bases between them. Germline CDR1 reads LNHNV; CDR2 reads YYDKDF (reference sequence). The CDR3 runs to 17 residues. The CDR3 nucleotides read TGTGCCACCAGCAGAGCGGTAGGGCAGGGGTTAGGAAAGACCCAGTACTTC. Protein: CATSRAVGQGLGKTQYF.

The rearrangement uses TRBV10-3 and TRBJ2-3; 9 bases are shared with TRBD2. Losses at the gene ends were 3 bases for V and 3 bases for J; bases not matched to a gene: 10. Germline CDR1 reads ENHRY; CDR2 reads SYGVKD. This CDR3 has 17 residues. The CDR3 protein is CAISESPSSGRTDTQYF. DNA of the CDR3: TGTGCCATCAGTGAAAGCCCGTCGAGCGGGAGGACAGATACGCAGTATTTT.

V usage is TRBV5-6 and J usage is TRBJ1-5; D uncertain. This CDR3 comprises 14 residues. Between the trimmed V and J ends, which lost 0 bases and 6 bases, there was a span of 10 bases. CDR1 and CDR2 (germline): SGHDT, YYEEEE. CDR3 sequence (DNA): TGTGCCAGCAGCTTGGACCCCTATTCTCAGCCCCAGCATTTT. This translates into CASSLDPYSQPQHF. Together with reference TRBV5-6 and TRBJ1-5, the CDR3 gives the full variable domain: DAGVTQSPTHLIKTRGQQVTLRCSPKSGHDTVSWYQQALGQGPQFIFQYYEEEERQRGNFPDRFSGHQFPNYSSELNVNALLLGDSALYLCASSLDPYSQPQHFGDGTRLSIL.

The chain carries TRBV19 and TRBJ2-7; 10 bases fit TRBD2. This CDR3 has 14 residues. The V gene end was trimmed by 3 bases and the J gene end by 3 bases; junction bases not matched to a gene: 2. Germline V gene sequence: CDR1 LNHDA, CDR2 SQIVND (reference sequence). The CDR3 loop is CASSISGRIYEQYF. Here the CDR3 DNA reads TGTGCCAGTAGTATTAGCGGGAGGATCTACGAGCAGTACTTC.

There are a few counts of this clone. The chain couples TRBV5-1 to TRBJ1-6; D may be TRBD1 (5 bases). CDR3 size: 14 residues. Germline V gene sequence: CDR1 SGHRS, CDR2 YFSETQ. Trimming shortened V by 2 bases and J by 6 bases, and 9 bases separated the two germline ends. CDR3 residues: CASSFDSPNSPLHF. CDR3 sequence (DNA): TGCGCCAGCAGCTTTGACAGTCCTAATTCACCCCTCCACTTT.

This chain links TRBV5-4 with TRBJ2-1; 10 bases are shared with TRBD2. This CDR3 comprises 16 residues. The ends lost 3 bases at V and 4 bases at J; junction bases unmatched: 7. CDR1 and CDR2 from the germline V gene are SGHNT and YYREEE (reference sequence). CDR3 DNA: TGTGCCAGCAGCTCGTCGAGCGGGAGGGCTTACAATGAGCAGTTCTTC. Translation gives CASSSSSGRAYNEQFF.

The rearrangement uses TRBV29-1 and TRBJ2-5; 11 bases fit TRBD1. CDR3 length: 15 amino acids. V lost 7 bases to trimming and J lost 3 bases; unmatched junction nucleotides: 10. The V gene's germline CDR1 is SQVTM and CDR2 ANQGSEA. Here the CDR3 DNA reads TGCAGCGCCGGACAGGGGGCTGGAGGGAAAGAGACCCAGTACTTC. Its translation: CSAGQGAGGKETQYF.

The V gene is TRBV2, the J gene TRBJ1-2; 8 nucleotides line up with TRBD1. After removal of 7 bases from V and 5 bases from J, the junction contained 6 bases not matched to a gene. The germline gives CDR1 SNHLY, CDR2 FYNNEI. This CDR3 is 13 amino acids long. CDR3 in amino acids: CASTGTGPYGYTF. CDR3 in DNA: TGTGCCAGCACCGGGACAGGTCCGTATGGCTACACCTTC.

This clone was detected once. The chain is built from TRBV7-3 and TRBJ2-2; perhaps TRBD1 as D (6 bases). CDR3 size: 15 residues. V dropped 5 bases and J dropped 2 bases, with 12 bases sitting between them. Germline V gives CDR1 SGHTA, CDR2 FQGTGA. CDR3 nucleotides: TGTGCCAGCAGCCGTGGGGGCAGTAACACCGGGGAGCTGTTTTTT. Protein: CASSRGGSNTGELFF.

This clone was seen a single time. This chain joins TRBV9 and TRBJ1-6; 9 bases are shared with TRBD1. Germline CDR1 reads SGDLS; CDR2 reads YYNGEE. V lost 5 bases to trimming and J lost 7 bases; unmatched junction nucleotides: 4. The CDR3 sequence is 14 residues long. This CDR3 reads CASRRDRDNSPLHF. Written as DNA, the CDR3 is TGTGCCAGCAGGCGGGACAGGGACAATTCACCCCTCCACTTT.

The chain is built from TRBV24-1 and TRBJ1-2, with TRBD1 matching 7 bases. With V trimmed by 4 bases and J by 4 bases, 8 bases remained unmatched. CDR1 KGHDR and CDR2 SFDVKD come from the germline V gene. The CDR3 consists of 15 residues. For the CDR3, the DNA is TGTGCCACCAGTGACCGTAAGACAGGGCCCTATGGCTACACCTTC. Its translation: CATSDRKTGPYGYTF.

The gene calls are TRBV6-6 and TRBJ2-3, with 7 bases identical to TRBD1. Germline lookup yields CDR1 MNHNY and CDR2 SVGAGI (reference sequence). The CDR3 runs 13 residues. V trimming: 6 bases; J trimming: 4 bases; junction bases outside the gene matches: 4. The CDR3 is CASSPTGADTQYF. The DNA for the CDR3 is TGTGCCAGCAGCCCTACAGGGGCAGATACGCAGTATTTT.

V and J are TRBV2 and TRBJ1-1; TRBD1 might be the D (6 bases). The CDR3 loop spans 14 amino acids. Germline lookup yields CDR1 SNHLY and CDR2 FYNNEI. V was shortened by 6 bases and J by 4 bases, with 15 bases between the two germline ends. CDR3 loop: CASSLQGMGTEAFF. In nucleotides, the CDR3 is TGTGCCAGCAGCCTACAGGGTATGGGCACTGAAGCTTTCTTT. The full variable domain, rest sourced from reference TRBV2 and TRBJ1-1, is EPEVTQTPSHQVTQMGQEVILRCVPISNHLYFYWYRQILGQKVEFLVSFYNNEISEKSEIFDDQFSVERPDGSNFTLKIRSTKLEDSAMYFCASSLQGMGTEAFFGQGTRLTVV.